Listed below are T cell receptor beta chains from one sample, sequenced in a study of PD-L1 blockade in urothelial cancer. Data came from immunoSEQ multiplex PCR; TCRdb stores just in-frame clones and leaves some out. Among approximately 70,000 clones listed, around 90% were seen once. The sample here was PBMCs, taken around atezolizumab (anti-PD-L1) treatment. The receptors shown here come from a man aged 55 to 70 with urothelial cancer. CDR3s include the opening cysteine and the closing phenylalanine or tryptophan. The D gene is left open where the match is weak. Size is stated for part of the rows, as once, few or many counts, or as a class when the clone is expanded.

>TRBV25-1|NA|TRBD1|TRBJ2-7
TGTGCCAGCAGTGGAGGACAGGGGGCCGAGTACTTC
CASSGGQGAEYF
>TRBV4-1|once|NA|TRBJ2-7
TGCGCCAACCGCAGGGACTACGAGCAGTACTTC
CANRRDYEQYF
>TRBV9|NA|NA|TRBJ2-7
TGTGCCAGCAGCGTAGGATTGGGGTCGGCAGGGCAGGGTTACGAGCAGTACTTC
CASSVGLGSAGQGYEQYF
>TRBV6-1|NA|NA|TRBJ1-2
TGTGCCAGCAGTGTGCAGGGCTCCTATGGCTACACCTTC
CASSVQGSYGYTF
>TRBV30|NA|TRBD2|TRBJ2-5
TGTGCCTGGAGTGGCTGGGGGGGACTAGTCCAAGAGACCCAGTACTTC
CAWSGWGGLVQETQYF
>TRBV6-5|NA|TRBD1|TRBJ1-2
TGTGCCAGCAGGGGACAGGGTTTGGGCTACACCTTC
CASRGQGLGYTF
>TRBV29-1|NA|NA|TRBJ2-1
TGCAGCGGTAAAAGGACAGAAAACAATGAGCAGTTCTTC
CSGKRTENNEQFF
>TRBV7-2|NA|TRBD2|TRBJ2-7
TGTGCCAGCAGCTTATCCGCTAGCGGGAGTTACGAGCAGTACTTC
CASSLSASGSYEQYF
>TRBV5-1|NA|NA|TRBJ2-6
TGCGCCAGCAGCAAAGCTATCTCTGGGGCCAACGTCCTGACTTTC
CASSKAISGANVLTF
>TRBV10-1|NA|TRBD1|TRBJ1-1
TGCGCCAGCAGTGCGTCCGGACAGGGGAACACTGAAGCTTTCTTT
CASSASGQGNTEAFF
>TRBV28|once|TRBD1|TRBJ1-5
TGTGCCAGCAGGGAAGGACAGGCTAGCAATCAGCCCCAGCATTTT
CASREGQASNQPQHF
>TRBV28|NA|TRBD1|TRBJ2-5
TGTGCCAGCAGCCAGAGGGACAGGCCCCAGACCCAGTACTTC
CASSQRDRPQTQYF
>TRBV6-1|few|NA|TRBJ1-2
TGTGCCAGCAGTGAAGGAGGAAATGGCTACACCTTC
CASSEGGNGYTF
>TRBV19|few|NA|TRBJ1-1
TGTGCCAGTAGTATGCGGGAGAACACTGAAGCTTTCTTT
CASSMRENTEAFF
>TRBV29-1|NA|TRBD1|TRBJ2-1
TGCAGCGTACCGGGACAGGGTGGCAATGAGCAGTTCTTC
CSVPGQGGNEQFF
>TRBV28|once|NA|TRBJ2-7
TGTGCCAGCAGTCCGGCGGGAACCGCTGGCTCCTACGAGCAGTACTTC
CASSPAGTAGSYEQYF
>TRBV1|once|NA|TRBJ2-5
TGCACCAGCAGCTATCGCGGCCCTCCTAGCAAACTCCAAGAGACCCAGTACTTC
CTSSYRGPPSKLQETQYF
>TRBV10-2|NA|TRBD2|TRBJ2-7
TGCGCCAGCAAGGGGGTAGCGGGGATCTCCTACGAGCAGTACTTC
CASKGVAGISYEQYF
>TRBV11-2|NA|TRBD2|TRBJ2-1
TGTGCCAGCGAAGGGACTAGCGCCAATGAGCAGTTCTTC
CASEGTSANEQFF
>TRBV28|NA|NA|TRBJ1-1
TGTGCCAGCGGGAAGAGACAGGCGAACACTGAAGCTTTCTTT
CASGKRQANTEAFF
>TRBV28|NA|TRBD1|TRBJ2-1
TGTGCCAGCAGTCCGCCGGGACAGGGACTCAATGAGCAGTTCTTC
CASSPPGQGLNEQFF
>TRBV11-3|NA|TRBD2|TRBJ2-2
TGTGCCAGCAGCCCGGGACTAGCAATCACCGGGGAGCTGTTTTTT
CASSPGLAITGELFF
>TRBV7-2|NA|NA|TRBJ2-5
TGTGCCAGCAGCTTAGGCGCAACCCAAGAGACCCAGTACTTC
CASSLGATQETQYF
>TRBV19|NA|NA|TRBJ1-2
TGTGCCAGTAGTATTGGAGCGGGTGGCTACACCTTC
CASSIGAGGYTF
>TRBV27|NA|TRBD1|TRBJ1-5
TGTGCCAGCAGTTCAGGACAGGGTCGGAGTCAGCCCCAGCATTTT
CASSSGQGRSQPQHF
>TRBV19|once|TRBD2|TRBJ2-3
TGTGCCAGGGGGTTACCGACTAGCTGTAGCACAGATACGCAGTATTTT
CARGLPTSCSTDTQYF
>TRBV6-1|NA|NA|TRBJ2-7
TGTGCCGGCAGTGGCCTGCAGGGGGGCTCCGAGCAGTACTTC
CAGSGLQGGSEQYF
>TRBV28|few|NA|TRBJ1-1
TGTGCCAGCAAGGGGGTACCTTCCATGAACACTGAAGCTTTCTTT
CASKGVPSMNTEAFF
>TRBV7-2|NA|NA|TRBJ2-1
TGTGCCAGCAGCTTAGCCAGGGAGCAGTTCTTC
CASSLAREQFF
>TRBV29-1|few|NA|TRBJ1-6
TGCAGCGTTGAATTGCCGGGGGAAGGCTATAATTCACCCCTCCACTTT
CSVELPGEGYNSPLHF
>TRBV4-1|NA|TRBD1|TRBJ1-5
TGCGCCAGCAGCCCCCAAGAGGGACAGGGCAATCAGCCCCAGCATTTT
CASSPQEGQGNQPQHF
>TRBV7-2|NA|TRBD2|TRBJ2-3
TGTGCCAGCAGCTTAGGGAGGGGTAGCGGGAGAAGCACAGATACGCAGTATTTT
CASSLGRGSGRSTDTQYF
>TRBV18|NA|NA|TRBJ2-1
TGTGCCAGCTCACCCCAGGGGCTCTTTAATGAGCAGTTCTTC
CASSPQGLFNEQFF
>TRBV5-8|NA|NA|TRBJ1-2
TGTGCCAGCAGCTTTGCGGGTACCCACTATGGCTACACCTTC
CASSFAGTHYGYTF
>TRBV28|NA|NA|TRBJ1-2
TGTGCCAGCACCTCGACACTCTATGGCTACACCTTC
CASTSTLYGYTF
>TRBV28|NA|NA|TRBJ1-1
TGTGCCAGCAGTTTATACAGTATGAACACTGAAGCTTTCTTT
CASSLYSMNTEAFF
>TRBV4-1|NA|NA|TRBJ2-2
TGCGCCAGCAGCCAAGCTCCTTCAGCTAGGGGTCCCACCGGGGAGCTGTTTTTT
CASSQAPSARGPTGELFF
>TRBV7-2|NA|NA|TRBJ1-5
TGTGCCAGCAGCTTAGACAGGGCGCGCAATCAGCCCCAGCATTTT
CASSLDRARNQPQHF
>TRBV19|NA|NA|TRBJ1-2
TGTGCCGCATCTAGTGGGGGGGACTATGGCTACACCTTC
CAASSGGDYGYTF
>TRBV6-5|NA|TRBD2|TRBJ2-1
TGTGCCAGCAGCGCGGGGGGCGGGGGGTCCGCTTTCTTC
CASSAGGGGSAFF
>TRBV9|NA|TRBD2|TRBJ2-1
TGTGCCAGCAGCGTCCTAGCGGGGGGGCTCAATGAGCAGTTCTTC
CASSVLAGGLNEQFF
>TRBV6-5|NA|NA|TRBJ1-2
TGTGCCAGCTACCAGGGTCGGCATGGCTACACCTTC
CASYQGRHGYTF
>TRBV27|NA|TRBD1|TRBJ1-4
TGTGCCAGCAGTTTATCGTCAGGGGGTGGGTCTGGACTGTTTTTT
CASSLSSGGGSGLFF
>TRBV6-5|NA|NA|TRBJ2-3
TGTGCCAGCAGTTACTCGGAGGGGTATACGCAGTATTTT
CASSYSEGYTQYF
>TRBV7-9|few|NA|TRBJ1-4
TGTGCCAGCAGCCTCGGGTGGGAGCGGCGGGGGGACGAAAAACTGTTTTTT
CASSLGWERRGDEKLFF
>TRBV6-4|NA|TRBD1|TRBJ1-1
TGTGCCAGCAGTGTCAGGGGGCCCACTGAAGCTTTCTTT
CASSVRGPTEAFF
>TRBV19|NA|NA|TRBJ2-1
TGTGCCAGTAGTATGGTCCGGGAACGAGGATACAATGAGCAGTTCTTC
CASSMVRERGYNEQFF
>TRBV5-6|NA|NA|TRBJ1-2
TGTGCCAGCAGGAAGATAGGAGAACAATATGGCTACACCTTC
CASRKIGEQYGYTF